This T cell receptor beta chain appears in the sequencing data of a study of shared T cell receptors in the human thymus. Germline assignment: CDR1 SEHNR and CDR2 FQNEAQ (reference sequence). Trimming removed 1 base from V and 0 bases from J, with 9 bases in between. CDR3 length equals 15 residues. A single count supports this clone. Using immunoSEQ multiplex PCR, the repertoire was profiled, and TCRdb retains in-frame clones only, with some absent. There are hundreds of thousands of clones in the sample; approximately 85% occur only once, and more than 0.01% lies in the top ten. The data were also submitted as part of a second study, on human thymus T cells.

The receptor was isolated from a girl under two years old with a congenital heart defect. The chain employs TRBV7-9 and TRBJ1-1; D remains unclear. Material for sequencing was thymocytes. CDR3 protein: CASSLVPGMNTEAFF. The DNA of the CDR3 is TGTGCCAGCAGCTTAGTCCCAGGCATGAACACTGAAGCTTTCTTT.